This T cell receptor (beta chain) is from a study of response to subunit inactivated influenza vaccine. Study results and limitations: Few additional T cells are recruited per seasonal influenza vaccination, authors suggested.

This clonotype was observed a handful of times. Its antigen is unknown. This CDR3 has 15 residues. TCRdb fed the RT-PCR reads into MiXCR, producing one record per CDR3 protein. The table lists 500,000 or so distinct CDR3 sequences, approximately 15% of them singletons. The rearrangement uses TRBV21-1 and TRBJ2-7; the table calls TRBD1, which could not be checked here. TRBV21-1 is reported as a pseudogene. This sequence originates from a man between 50 and 70 years old who received an inactivated influenza vaccine. The sample consisted of CD4+ T cells sorted from PBMCs, taken around 25 months after vaccination. The CDR3 loop is CASSNHGHRPYEQYF. CDR3 DNA sequence: TGTGCCAGCAGCAATCACGGCCACAGGCCCTACGAGCAGTACTTC.